These 27 T cell receptor beta chains were all obtained from the same sample, sequenced in a study of PD-1 blockade in mismatch repair-deficient tumors. Here immunoSEQ multiplex PCR was the method, and the copy in TCRdb shows in-frame clones only, minus some. The sample comprises tens of thousands of clones, over 65% of which are singletons, and around 3.4% rests with the top ten. The sample consisted of peripheral blood, taken 4 weeks after starting pembrolizumab. The source is an adult with mismatch repair-deficient cancer.

The chain joins TRBV6-1 to TRBJ2-2; 7 nucleotides line up with TRBD1. The CDR3 totals 14 residues. Germline assignment: CDR1 MNHNS and CDR2 SASEGT. CDR3 amino acids: CASNGPGGTGELFF. CDR3 DNA sequence: TGTGCATCCAACGGGCCAGGGGGCACCGGGGAGCTGTTTTTT.

This clone was observed a handful of times. This sequence joins TRBV27 and TRBJ1-5, with D perhaps matching TRBD1 (5 bases). The CDR3 spans 13 residues. Per the germline V gene, CDR1 is MNHEY and CDR2 is SMNVEV (reference sequence). V was clipped by 3 bases and J by 4 bases, with 7 bases between them. CDR3 coding DNA: TGTGCCAGCAGTTTCCGACAGAATCAGCCCCAGCATTTT. Translating gives CASSFRQNQPQHF.

Only one count was recorded for this clone. This chain joins TRBV30 and TRBJ2-1; TRBD2 aligns across 10 bases. The J segment lost 4 bases and the V segment lost 8 bases, leaving 11 bases of the junction unmatched. There are 15 residues in the CDR3. Germline lookup yields CDR1 GTSNPN and CDR2 SVGIG (reference sequence). In DNA, the CDR3 is TGTGCCGGCCGAGAAGCGGGAGGGCGGTACAATGAGCAGTTCTTC. It yields the protein CAGREAGGRYNEQFF.

The chain uses TRBV5-1 and TRBJ2-2; TRBD1 agrees at 8 bases. The trim removed 9 bases at V and 3 bases at J, leaving 10 bases unmatched. Germline CDR1 reads SGHRS; CDR2 reads YFSETQ. This CDR3 comprises 15 residues. The CDR3 spells CAISTGALDTGELFF. As DNA, the CDR3 is TGCGCCATCTCGACAGGGGCTCTCGACACCGGGGAGCTGTTTTTT.

The chain is built from TRBV27 and TRBJ2-7; D possibly corresponds to TRBD2 (6 bases). CDR1 is MNHEY, CDR2 SMNVEV, per germline (reference sequence). Trimming took off 3 bases at V and 4 bases at J, with 10 bases between the two ends. This CDR3 region has 13 residues. The CDR3 DNA reads TGTGCCAGCAGTTTTGCAGGGAGGTACGAGCAGTACTTC. It is translated as CASSFAGRYEQYF.

This clone was seen only a few times. This chain uses TRBV6-1 with TRBJ1-4; possibly TRBD1 for D (5 bases). CDR1 and CDR2 (germline): MNHNS, SASEGT. The CDR3 has 14 residues. Trimming cost V 5 bases and J 6 bases, with 13 bases left between them. The CDR3 bases are TGTGCCAGCAGTAGGACACGTTGGGATGAAAAACTGTTTTTT. As protein: CASSRTRWDEKLFF.

This rearrangement joins TRBV5-4 to TRBJ2-3; perhaps TRBD2 as D (6 bases). Trimming took off 4 bases at V and 2 bases at J, with 14 bases between the two ends. CDR3 length: 15 amino acids. Germline V gene lookup returns CDR1 SGHNT and CDR2 YYREEE (reference sequence). The DNA of the CDR3 is TGTGCCAGCAGCACCCGGACTAAAAACACAGATACGCAGTATTTT. Translating gives CASSTRTKNTDTQYF. Full variable domain (missing parts from reference TRBV5-4 and TRBJ2-3): ETGVTQSPTHLIKTRGQQVTLRCSSQSGHNTVSWYQQALGQGPQFIFQYYREEENGRGNFPPRFSGLQFPNYSSELNVNALELDDSALYLCASSTRTKNTDTQYFGPGTRLTVL.

The rearrangement links TRBV6-1 to TRBJ1-2, with 9 positions matching TRBD1. Germline CDR1 and CDR2: MNHNS and SASEGT. The J segment lost 8 bases and the V segment lost 5 bases, leaving 9 bases of the junction unmatched. The CDR3 has 14 amino acids. CDR3 DNA sequence: TGTGCCAGCAGTCGTGGACAGGGGATGGCGGGCTACACCTTC. Its translation: CASSRGQGMAGYTF.

The rearrangement joins TRBV27 to TRBJ2-3; TRBD2 matches at 8 bases. Germline V gives CDR1 MNHEY, CDR2 SMNVEV (reference sequence). J was trimmed by 4 bases and V by 3 bases; bases with no gene match: 9. This CDR3 region has 16 residues. Written as DNA, the CDR3 is TGTGCCAGCAGTTTGTACAGCGGGAGTATCGCAGATACGCAGTATTTT. This codes for CASSLYSGSIADTQYF.

V gene TRBV19 combines with J gene TRBJ2-1; 9 bases match TRBD1. Looked up from germline, CDR1 is LNHDA and CDR2 is SQIVND (reference sequence). V shed 5 bases and J 5 bases; nucleotides not matched to a gene: 7. The CDR3 contains 15 residues. The DNA of the CDR3 is TGTGCCAGTAGTCCTCGACAGGGGGTTAACAATGAGCAGTTCTTC. This encodes CASSPRQGVNNEQFF.

The chain employs TRBV7-8 and TRBJ2-5; TRBD1 matches at 8 bases. The DNA end is a closer match to TRBJ2-7, so the J assignment may be wrong. CDR3 length: 14 residues. The V gene's germline CDR1 is SGHVS and CDR2 FQNEAQ. The CDR3 protein is CASSFDRGSYEQYF. CDR3 nucleotide sequence: TGTGCCAGCAGCTTCGACAGGGGCTCCTACGAGCAGTACTTC.

This clone was seen a few times. The genes are TRBV5-6 and TRBJ2-7; D not certain. The V end lost 3 bases, the J end lost 5 bases, and 6 bases lay between the germline ends. The CDR3 is 11 amino acids. CDR1 and CDR2 from the germline V gene are SGHDT and YYEEEE. CDR3 nucleotides: TGTGCCAGCAGCTATTCCGACGAGCAGTACTTC. Protein: CASSYSDEQYF.

This chain joins TRBV4-1 and TRBJ2-2; D not certain. CDR1 MGHRA and CDR2 YSYEKL come from the germline V gene. The length of the CDR3 is 13 residues. The ends were cut back, 2 bases at V and 6 bases at J, with 7 bases in the middle. CDR3 amino acids: CASSQLGSGELFF. Here the CDR3 DNA reads TGCGCCAGCAGCCAACTCGGTTCCGGGGAGCTGTTTTTT.

This chain joins TRBV11-3 and TRBJ2-1, with D maybe TRBD2 (5 bases). The V end was cut by 5 bases, the J end by 13 bases, with 15 bases between. This CDR3 contains 12 residues. CDR1 and CDR2 (germline): SGHNT, YENEEA. CDR3 protein: CASSHGVSRQFF. CDR3 DNA: TGTGCCAGCAGCCACGGGGTCTCTCGCCAGTTCTTC.

The gene calls are TRBV7-3 and TRBJ2-2, with 7 bases aligning to TRBD1. CDR1 is SGHTA and CDR2 is FQGTGA in the germline V gene. After removal of 1 base from V and 2 bases from J, the junction contained 4 bases not matched to a gene. The CDR3 runs 16 residues. The CDR3 loop reads CASSLRQGLNTGELFF. The CDR3 nucleotides are TGTGCCAGCAGCTTAAGACAGGGATTAAACACCGGGGAGCTGTTTTTT.

This chain links TRBV4-2 with TRBJ1-1; TRBD1 matches at 7 bases. This CDR3 contains 15 residues. V lost 0 bases, J lost 3 bases, and 4 bases stayed unmatched. Germline V gene data show CDR1 as LGHNA and CDR2 as YNFKEQ. For the CDR3, the DNA is TGTGCCAGCAGCCAAGATCAGGGGGGTGACACTGAAGCTTTCTTT. Its translation is CASSQDQGGDTEAFF.

The chain employs TRBV5-1 and TRBJ2-7; 7 bases are a match to TRBD1. Germline CDR1 is SGHRS and CDR2 is YFSETQ. This CDR3 is built from 17 residues. Trimming took 4 bases from V and 5 from J; bases not matched to a gene: 18. The CDR3 region is CASSRSLLTGPADEQYF. CDR3 in DNA: TGCGCCAGCAGCCGGTCCCTGCTGACAGGGCCCGCCGACGAGCAGTACTTC.

The chain links TRBV4-1 to TRBJ1-1; 7 positions agree with TRBD1. Looked up from germline, CDR1 is MGHRA and CDR2 is YSYEKL. The CDR3 spans 16 residues. The V segment lost 4 bases and the J segment 0 bases; nucleotides outside the gene matches: 8. In nucleotides, the CDR3 is TGCGCCAGCAGCCGGATAACGGGACAGATGAACACTGAAGCTTTCTTT. The encoded protein is CASSRITGQMNTEAFF.

This chain links TRBV5-1 with TRBJ1-2; possibly TRBD1 for D (5 bases). V lost 4 bases and J 6 bases, leaving 19 bases between the germline ends. The CDR3 is made up of 15 amino acids. Germline lookup yields CDR1 SGHRS and CDR2 YFSETQ. CDR3 nucleotide sequence: TGCGCCAGCAGCCTCCGAAGGGTAGGGGTCAATGGCTACACCTTC. This codes for CASSLRRVGVNGYTF.

The chain carries TRBV9 and TRBJ2-1, with 15 bases identical to TRBD2. Germline V gene lookup returns CDR1 SGDLS and CDR2 YYNGEE. CDR3 length equals 16 residues. The V segment lost 4 bases and the J segment 8 bases; nucleotides outside the gene matches: 7. The CDR3 DNA sequence: TGTGCCAGCAGCAGAAGGACTAGCGGGAGGGCCGATGAGCAGTTCTTC. As protein: CASSRRTSGRADEQFF.

This clone was recorded at least ten times. The chain links TRBV18 to TRBJ2-1; 11 bases are shared with TRBD2. Looked up from germline, CDR1 is KGHSH and CDR2 is LQKENI. J lost 8 bases, V lost 5 bases, and 11 bases had no gene match. The CDR3 runs 16 residues. In DNA form, the CDR3 reads TGTGCCAGCTCAGTGGGACTAGCGGACGGAGGTCATGAGCAGTTCTTC. Amino acid sequence: CASSVGLADGGHEQFF.

V and J are TRBV4-2 and TRBJ1-4; D is unclear. The germline V and J ends were trimmed by 0 bases and 6 bases, with 11 bases remaining between them. The CDR3 is made up of 15 amino acids. Looked up from germline, CDR1 is LGHNA and CDR2 is YNFKEQ. Here the CDR3 reads CASSQDHGEDEKLFF. CDR3 in DNA: TGTGCCAGCAGCCAAGATCATGGGGAAGATGAAAAACTGTTTTTT.

The chain joins TRBV7-3 to TRBJ2-1; D not certain. V was cut by 2 bases and J by 7 bases, with 12 bases left in between. The CDR3 sequence is 14 residues long. Per germline, CDR1 SGHTA and CDR2 FQGTGA. The CDR3 DNA sequence: TGTGCCAGCAGCTTATCCGGGTTCGGAAATGAGCAGTTCTTC. It codes for CASSLSGFGNEQFF.

This sequence joins TRBV4-1 and TRBJ2-7; TRBD1 aligns across 9 bases. The junction had 3 bases not matched to a gene; V was cut back by 1 base and J by 2 bases. Germline V lookup: CDR1 MGHRA, CDR2 YSYEKL. The CDR3 sequence is 15 residues long. This CDR3 reads CASSQVGQGPYEQYF. The CDR3 nucleotides are TGCGCCAGCAGCCAAGTGGGACAGGGACCCTACGAGCAGTACTTC.

This clone has only a few counts. The V and J genes are TRBV5-1 and TRBJ2-1; D possibly corresponds to TRBD1 (5 bases). CDR1 and CDR2 from the germline V gene are SGHRS and YFSETQ. V lost 4 bases to trimming and J lost 5 bases, with 10 bases between them. There are 13 residues in the CDR3. The CDR3 sequence: CASSLPTDNEQFF. In DNA, the CDR3 is TGCGCCAGCAGCCTCCCGACAGACAATGAGCAGTTCTTC.

The V and J genes are TRBV9 and TRBJ2-1, with 8 bases that match TRBD2. With V trimmed by 0 bases and J by 4 bases, 6 bases remained unmatched. This CDR3 comprises 16 residues. Germline V gives CDR1 SGDLS, CDR2 YYNGEE. CDR3 coding DNA: TGTGCCAGCAGCGTAGCCCCCAGCGGGAGATACAATGAGCAGTTCTTC. Translating it yields CASSVAPSGRYNEQFF.

V gene TRBV5-1 combines with J gene TRBJ2-3; D remains ambiguous. Germline V lookup: CDR1 SGHRS, CDR2 YFSETQ. The CDR3 totals 15 residues. V lost 0 bases, J lost 0 bases, and 8 bases lay in between. The CDR3 region has the DNA TGCGCCAGCAGCTTGGCTCTAGTTAGCACAGATACGCAGTATTTT. Amino acid sequence: CASSLALVSTDTQYF.